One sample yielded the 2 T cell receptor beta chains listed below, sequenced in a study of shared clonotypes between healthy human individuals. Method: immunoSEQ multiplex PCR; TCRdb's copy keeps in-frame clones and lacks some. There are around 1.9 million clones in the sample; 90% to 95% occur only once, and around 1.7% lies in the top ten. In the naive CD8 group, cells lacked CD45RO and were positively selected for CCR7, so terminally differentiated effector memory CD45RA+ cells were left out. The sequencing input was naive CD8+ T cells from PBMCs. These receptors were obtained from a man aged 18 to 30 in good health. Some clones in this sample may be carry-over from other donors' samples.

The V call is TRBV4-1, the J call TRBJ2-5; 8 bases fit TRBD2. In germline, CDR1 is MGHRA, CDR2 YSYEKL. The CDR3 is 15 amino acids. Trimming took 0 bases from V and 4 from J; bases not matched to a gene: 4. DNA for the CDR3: TGCGCCAGCAGCCAAGATTGGCTAGCGGGAGAGACCCAGTACTTC. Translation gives CASSQDWLAGETQYF.

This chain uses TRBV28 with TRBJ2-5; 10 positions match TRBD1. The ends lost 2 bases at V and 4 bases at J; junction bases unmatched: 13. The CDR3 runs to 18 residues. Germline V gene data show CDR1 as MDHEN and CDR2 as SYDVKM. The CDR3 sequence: CASSLPPGQGISLETQYF. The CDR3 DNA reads TGTGCCAGCAGTTTACCCCCGGGACAGGGGATTTCTTTAGAGACCCAGTACTTC.